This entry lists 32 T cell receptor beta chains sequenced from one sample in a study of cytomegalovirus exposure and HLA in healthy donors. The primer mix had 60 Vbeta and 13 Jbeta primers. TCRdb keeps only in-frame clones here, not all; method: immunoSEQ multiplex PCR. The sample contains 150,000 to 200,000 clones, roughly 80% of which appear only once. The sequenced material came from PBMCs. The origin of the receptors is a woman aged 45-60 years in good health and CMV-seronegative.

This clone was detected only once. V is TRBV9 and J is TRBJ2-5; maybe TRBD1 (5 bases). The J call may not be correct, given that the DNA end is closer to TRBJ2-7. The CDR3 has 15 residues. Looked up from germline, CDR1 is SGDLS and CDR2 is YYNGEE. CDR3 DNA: TGTGCCAGCAGCGTAGCCCCCCAGGGCTCCTACGAGCAGTACTTC. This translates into CASSVAPQGSYEQYF.

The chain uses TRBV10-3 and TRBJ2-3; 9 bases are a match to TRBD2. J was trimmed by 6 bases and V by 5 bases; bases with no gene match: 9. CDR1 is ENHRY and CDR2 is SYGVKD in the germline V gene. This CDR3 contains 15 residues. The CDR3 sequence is CAISKGLAISDTQYF. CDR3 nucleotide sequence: TGTGCCATCAGTAAAGGACTAGCGATATCGGATACGCAGTATTTT.

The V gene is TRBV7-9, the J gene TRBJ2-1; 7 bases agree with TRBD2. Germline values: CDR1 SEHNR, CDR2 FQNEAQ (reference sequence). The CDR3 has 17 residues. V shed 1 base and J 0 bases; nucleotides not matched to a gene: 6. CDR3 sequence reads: CASSLGGGASSYNEQFF. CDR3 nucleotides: TGTGCCAGCAGCTTAGGGGGGGGTGCGAGCTCCTACAATGAGCAGTTCTTC.

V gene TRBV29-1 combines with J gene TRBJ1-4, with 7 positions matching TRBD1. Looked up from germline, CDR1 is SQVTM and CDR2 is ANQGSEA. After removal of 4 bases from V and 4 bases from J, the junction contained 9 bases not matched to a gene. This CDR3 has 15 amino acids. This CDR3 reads CSVAGAGDSNEKLFF. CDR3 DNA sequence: TGCAGCGTTGCAGGGGCAGGGGACAGTAATGAAAAACTGTTTTTT.

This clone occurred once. The CDR3 DNA sequence: TGTGCCAGCAGTGAGGTACAGGCGTATGGCTACACCTTC. It translates to CASSEVQAYGYTF. The chain is built from TRBV2 and TRBJ1-2, with D perhaps TRBD1 (5 bases). The CDR3 runs to 13 residues. V lost 3 bases and J 5 bases, leaving 10 bases between the germline ends. The germline CDR1 and CDR2 sequences are SNHLY and FYNNEI.

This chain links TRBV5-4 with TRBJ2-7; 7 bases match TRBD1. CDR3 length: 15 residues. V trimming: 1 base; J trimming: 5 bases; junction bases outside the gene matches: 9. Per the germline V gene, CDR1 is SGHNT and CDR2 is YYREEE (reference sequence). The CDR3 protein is CASSLPTGESHEQYF. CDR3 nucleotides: TGTGCCAGCAGCTTGCCCACAGGGGAGAGCCACGAGCAGTACTTC.

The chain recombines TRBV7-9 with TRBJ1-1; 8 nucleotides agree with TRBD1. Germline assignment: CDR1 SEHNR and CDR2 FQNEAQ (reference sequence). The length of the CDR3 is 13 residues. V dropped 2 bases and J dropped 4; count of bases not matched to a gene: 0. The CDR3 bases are TGTGCCAGCAGCTTACAGGGGGCCACTGAAGCTTTCTTT. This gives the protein CASSLQGATEAFF.

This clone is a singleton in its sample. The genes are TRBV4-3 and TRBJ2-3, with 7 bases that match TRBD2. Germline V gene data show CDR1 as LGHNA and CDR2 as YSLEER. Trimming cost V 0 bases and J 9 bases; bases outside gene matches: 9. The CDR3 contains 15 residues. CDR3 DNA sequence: TGCGCCAGCAGCCAAGACCCGGGACTACCCCAGACGCAGTATTTT. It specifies CASSQDPGLPQTQYF.

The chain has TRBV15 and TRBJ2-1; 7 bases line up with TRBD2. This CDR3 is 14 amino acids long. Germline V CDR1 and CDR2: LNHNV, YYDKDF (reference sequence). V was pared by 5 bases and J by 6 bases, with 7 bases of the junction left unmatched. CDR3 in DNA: TGTGCCACCAGCCTTTCTAGCGGAAGCAATGAGCAGTTCTTC. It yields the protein CATSLSSGSNEQFF.

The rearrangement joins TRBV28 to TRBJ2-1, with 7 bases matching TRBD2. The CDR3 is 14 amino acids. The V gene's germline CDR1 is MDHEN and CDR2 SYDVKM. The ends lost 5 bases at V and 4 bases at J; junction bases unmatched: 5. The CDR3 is CASSGSGMYNEQFF. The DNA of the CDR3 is TGTGCCAGCAGTGGAAGCGGGATGTACAATGAGCAGTTCTTC.

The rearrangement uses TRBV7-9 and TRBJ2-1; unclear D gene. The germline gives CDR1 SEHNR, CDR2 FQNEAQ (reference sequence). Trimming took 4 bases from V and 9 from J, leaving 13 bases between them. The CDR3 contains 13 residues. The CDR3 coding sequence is TGTGCCAGCAGCTCCCGAGGTCGGAGTGAGCAGTTCTTC. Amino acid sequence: CASSSRGRSEQFF.

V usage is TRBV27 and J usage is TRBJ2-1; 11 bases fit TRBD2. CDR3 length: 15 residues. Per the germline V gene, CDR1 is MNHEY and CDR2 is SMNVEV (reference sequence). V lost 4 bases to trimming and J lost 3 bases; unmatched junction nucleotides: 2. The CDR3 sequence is CASSSSGGNYNEQFF. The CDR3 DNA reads TGTGCCAGCAGTTCTAGCGGGGGGAACTACAATGAGCAGTTCTTC.

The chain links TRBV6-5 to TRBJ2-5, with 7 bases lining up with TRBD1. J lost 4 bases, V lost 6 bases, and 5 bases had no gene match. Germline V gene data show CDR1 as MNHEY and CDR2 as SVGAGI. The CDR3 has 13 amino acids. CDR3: CASSPRQGETQYF. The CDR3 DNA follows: TGTGCCAGCAGCCCTCGACAGGGAGAGACCCAGTACTTC.

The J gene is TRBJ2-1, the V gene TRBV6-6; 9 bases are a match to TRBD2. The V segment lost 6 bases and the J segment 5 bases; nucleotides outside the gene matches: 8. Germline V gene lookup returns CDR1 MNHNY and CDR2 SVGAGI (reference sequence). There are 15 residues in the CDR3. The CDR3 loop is CASRSGGSTHNEQFF. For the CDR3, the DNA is TGTGCCAGCAGGAGCGGGGGGTCTACTCACAATGAGCAGTTCTTC.

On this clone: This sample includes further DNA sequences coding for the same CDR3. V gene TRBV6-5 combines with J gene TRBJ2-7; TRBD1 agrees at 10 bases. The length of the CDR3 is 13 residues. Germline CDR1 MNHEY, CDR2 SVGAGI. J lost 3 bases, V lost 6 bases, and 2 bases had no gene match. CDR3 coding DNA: TGTGCCAGCAGCAGGGACAGGGGCTACGAGCAGTACTTC. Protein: CASSRDRGYEQYF.

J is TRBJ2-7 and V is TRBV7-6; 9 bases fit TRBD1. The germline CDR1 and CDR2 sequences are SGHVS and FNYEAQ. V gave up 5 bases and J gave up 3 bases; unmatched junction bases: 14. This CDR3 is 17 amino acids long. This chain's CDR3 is CASSIADRGPVGYEQYF. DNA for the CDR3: TGTGCCAGCAGCATCGCGGACAGGGGCCCCGTTGGCTACGAGCAGTACTTC. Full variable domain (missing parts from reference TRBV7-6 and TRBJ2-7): GAGVSQSPRYKVTKRGQDVALRCDPISGHVSLYWYRQALGQGPEFLTYFNYEAQQDKSGLPNDRFSAERPEGSISTLTIQRTEQRDSAMYRCASSIADRGPVGYEQYFGPGTRLTVT.

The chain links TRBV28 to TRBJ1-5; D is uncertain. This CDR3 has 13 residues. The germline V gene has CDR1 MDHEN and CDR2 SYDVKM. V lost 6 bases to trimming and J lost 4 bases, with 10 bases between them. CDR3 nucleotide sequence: TGTGCCAGCAGAGAACACGGGAATCAGCCCCAGCATTTT. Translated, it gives CASREHGNQPQHF.

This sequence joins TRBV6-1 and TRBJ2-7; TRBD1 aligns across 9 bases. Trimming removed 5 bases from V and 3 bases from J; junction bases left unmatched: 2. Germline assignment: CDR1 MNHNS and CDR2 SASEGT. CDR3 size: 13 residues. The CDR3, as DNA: TGTGCCAGCAGTCTGGGACAGGGCTACGAGCAGTACTTC. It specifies CASSLGQGYEQYF.

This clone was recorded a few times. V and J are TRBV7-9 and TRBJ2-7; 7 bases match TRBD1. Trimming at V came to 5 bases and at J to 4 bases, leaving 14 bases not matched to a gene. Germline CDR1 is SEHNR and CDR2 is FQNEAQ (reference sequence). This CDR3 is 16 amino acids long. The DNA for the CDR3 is TGTGCCAGCAGCCCAAGGGAACCAGGGGACAGTTACGAGCAGTACTTC. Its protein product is CASSPREPGDSYEQYF.

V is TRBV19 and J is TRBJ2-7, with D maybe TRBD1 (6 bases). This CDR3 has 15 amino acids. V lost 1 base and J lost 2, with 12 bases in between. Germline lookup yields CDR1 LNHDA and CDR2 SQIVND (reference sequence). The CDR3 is CASSIAAGDPYEQYF. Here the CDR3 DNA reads TGTGCCAGTAGTATAGCCGCAGGGGACCCCTACGAGCAGTACTTC.

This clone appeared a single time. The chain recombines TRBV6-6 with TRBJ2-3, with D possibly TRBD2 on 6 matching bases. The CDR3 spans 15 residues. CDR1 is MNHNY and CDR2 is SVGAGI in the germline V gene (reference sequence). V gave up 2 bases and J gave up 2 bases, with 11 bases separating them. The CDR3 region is CASSYGGSNTDTQYF. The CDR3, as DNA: TGTGCCAGCAGTTACGGGGGGAGCAACACAGATACGCAGTATTTT.

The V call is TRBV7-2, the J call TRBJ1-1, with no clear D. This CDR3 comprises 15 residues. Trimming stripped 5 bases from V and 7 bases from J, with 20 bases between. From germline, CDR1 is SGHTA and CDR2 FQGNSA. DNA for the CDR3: TGTGCCAGCAGCCCCCGAAAGCCCGGGAGAATTGAAGCTTTCTTT. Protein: CASSPRKPGRIEAFF.

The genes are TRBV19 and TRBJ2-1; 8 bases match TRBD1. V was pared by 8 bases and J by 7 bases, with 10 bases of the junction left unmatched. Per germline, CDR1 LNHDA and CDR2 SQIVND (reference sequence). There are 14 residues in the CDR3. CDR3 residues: CASQAGGRRNEQFF. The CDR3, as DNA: TGTGCCAGTCAAGCAGGGGGCCGTCGGAATGAGCAGTTCTTC.

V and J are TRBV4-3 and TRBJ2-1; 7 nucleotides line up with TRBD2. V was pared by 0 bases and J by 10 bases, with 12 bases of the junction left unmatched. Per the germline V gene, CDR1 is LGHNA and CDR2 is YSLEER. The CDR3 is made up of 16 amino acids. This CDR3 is CASSQDQRMGGWEQFF. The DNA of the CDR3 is TGCGCCAGCAGCCAAGATCAGCGAATGGGAGGGTGGGAGCAGTTCTTC.

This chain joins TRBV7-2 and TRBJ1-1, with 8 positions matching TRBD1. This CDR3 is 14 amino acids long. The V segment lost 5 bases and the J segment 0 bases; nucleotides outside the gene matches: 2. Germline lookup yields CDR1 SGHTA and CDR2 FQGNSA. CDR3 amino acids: CASSLDRVNTEAFF. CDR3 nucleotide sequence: TGTGCCAGCAGCCTGGACAGGGTGAACACTGAAGCTTTCTTT.

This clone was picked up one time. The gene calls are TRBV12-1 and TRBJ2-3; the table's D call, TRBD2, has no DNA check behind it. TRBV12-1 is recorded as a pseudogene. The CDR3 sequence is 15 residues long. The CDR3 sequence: CASTPTSGTTDTQYF. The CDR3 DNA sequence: TGTGCCAGCACGCCGACTAGCGGTACCACAGATACGCAGTATTTT.

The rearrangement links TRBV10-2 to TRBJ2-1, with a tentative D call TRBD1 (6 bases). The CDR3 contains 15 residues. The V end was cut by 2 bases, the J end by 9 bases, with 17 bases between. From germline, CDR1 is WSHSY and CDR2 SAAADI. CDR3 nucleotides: TGCGCCAGCAGTGAGGGAACAGGGTCAGGCGGTGAGCAGTTCTTC. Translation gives CASSEGTGSGGEQFF.

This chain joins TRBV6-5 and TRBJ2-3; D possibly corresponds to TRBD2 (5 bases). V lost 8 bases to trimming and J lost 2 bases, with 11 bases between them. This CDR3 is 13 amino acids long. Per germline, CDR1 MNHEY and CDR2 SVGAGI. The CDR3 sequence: CASGRVFTDTQYF. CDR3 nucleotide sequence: TGTGCCAGCGGGCGGGTCTTCACAGATACGCAGTATTTT.

CDR3 nucleotides: TGCGCCAGCAGCCAAGGCGGACTAGCCAAAAACATTCAGTACTTC. This gives the protein CASSQGGLAKNIQYF. This chain joins TRBV4-1 and TRBJ2-4; possible D gene TRBD2, 5 bases. V lost 1 base and J lost 0, with 7 bases in between. Germline lookup yields CDR1 MGHRA and CDR2 YSYEKL. CDR3 length: 15 residues.

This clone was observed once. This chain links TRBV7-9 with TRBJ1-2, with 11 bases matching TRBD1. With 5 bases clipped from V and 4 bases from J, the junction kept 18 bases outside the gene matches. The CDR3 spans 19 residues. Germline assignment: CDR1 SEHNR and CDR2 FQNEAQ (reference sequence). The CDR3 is CASSRKDRGLSPVSYGYTF. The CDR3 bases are TGTGCCAGCAGCAGAAAGGACAGGGGGCTTTCCCCTGTGTCCTATGGCTACACCTTC.

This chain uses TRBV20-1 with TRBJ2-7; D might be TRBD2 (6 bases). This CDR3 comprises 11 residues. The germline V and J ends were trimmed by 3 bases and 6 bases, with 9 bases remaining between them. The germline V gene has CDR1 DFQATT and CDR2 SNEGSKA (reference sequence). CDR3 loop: CSASREAEQYF. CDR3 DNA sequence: TGCAGTGCTAGCAGGGAGGCCGAGCAGTACTTC.

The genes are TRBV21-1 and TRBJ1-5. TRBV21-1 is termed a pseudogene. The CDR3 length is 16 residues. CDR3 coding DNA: TGTGCCAGCAGCAACCCCGGGGGGGGGCGCAATCAGCCCCAGCATTTT. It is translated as CASSNPGGGRNQPQHF.